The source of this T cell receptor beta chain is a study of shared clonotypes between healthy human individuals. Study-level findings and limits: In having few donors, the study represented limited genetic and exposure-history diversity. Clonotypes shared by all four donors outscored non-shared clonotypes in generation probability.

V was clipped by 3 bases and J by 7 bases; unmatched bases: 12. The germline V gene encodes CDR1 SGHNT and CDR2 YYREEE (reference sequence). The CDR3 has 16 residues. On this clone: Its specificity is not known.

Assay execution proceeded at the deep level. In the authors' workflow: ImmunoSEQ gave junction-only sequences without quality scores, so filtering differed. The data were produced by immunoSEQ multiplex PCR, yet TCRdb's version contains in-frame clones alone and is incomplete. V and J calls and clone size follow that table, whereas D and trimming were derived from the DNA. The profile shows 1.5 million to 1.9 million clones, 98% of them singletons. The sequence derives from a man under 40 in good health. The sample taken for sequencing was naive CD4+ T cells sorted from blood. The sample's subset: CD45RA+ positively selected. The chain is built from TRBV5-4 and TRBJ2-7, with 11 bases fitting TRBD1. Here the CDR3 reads CASSSSSGQGVWEQYF. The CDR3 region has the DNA TGTGCCAGCAGCTCAAGTTCGGGACAGGGGGTATGGGAGCAGTACTTC.